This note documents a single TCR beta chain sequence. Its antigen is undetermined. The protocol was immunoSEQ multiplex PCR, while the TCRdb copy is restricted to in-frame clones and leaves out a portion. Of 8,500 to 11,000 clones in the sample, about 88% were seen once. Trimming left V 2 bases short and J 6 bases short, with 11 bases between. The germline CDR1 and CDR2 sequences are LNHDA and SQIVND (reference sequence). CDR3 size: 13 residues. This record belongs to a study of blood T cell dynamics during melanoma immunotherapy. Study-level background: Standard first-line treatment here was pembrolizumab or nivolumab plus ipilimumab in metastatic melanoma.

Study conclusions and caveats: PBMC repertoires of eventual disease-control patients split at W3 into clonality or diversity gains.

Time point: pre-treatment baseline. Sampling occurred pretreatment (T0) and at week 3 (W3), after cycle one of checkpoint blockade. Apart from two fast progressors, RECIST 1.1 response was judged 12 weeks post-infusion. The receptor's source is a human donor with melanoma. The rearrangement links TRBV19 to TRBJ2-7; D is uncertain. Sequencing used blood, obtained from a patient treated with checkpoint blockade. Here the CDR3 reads CASSINGPSEQYF. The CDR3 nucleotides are TGTGCCAGTAGTATAAATGGACCCTCCGAGCAGTACTTC.